This is a list of T cell receptor beta chains from one sample in a study of OX40 agonist ivuxolimab in advanced cancers. TCRdb keeps only in-frame clones here, not all; method: immunoSEQ multiplex PCR. The data hold tens of thousands of clones, with 84% observed a single time. The specimen was CD4+ or CD8+ T cells sorted from blood, collected in a trial of the OX40 agonist ivuxolimab. The receptor set was obtained from an adult with an advanced solid tumor such as melanoma, head and neck, liver or kidney cancer. Each CDR3 is given with its conserved first and last residue. Fields, in order: CDR3 length, D gene, J gene, clone size, V gene, CDR3 DNA, CDR3 protein. D genes are given only for firm matches. Size is omitted from some rows. Given values are once, few, many or a class for expanded clones.

>14|.|TRBJ1-4|once|TRBV11-1
TGTGCCAGCAGCCGGACAGATTTTAATGAAAAACTGTTTTTT
CASSRTDFNEKLFF
>14|.|TRBJ2-7|.|TRBV6-5
TGTGCCAGCAGTTCTCGGGGGGCCCCCTACGAGCAGTACTTC
CASSSRGAPYEQYF
>15|.|TRBJ1-2|.|TRBV19
TGTGCCAGTATTGGGTACTTGGGCACCAGCTATGGCTACACCTTC
CASIGYLGTSYGYTF
>14|TRBD2|TRBJ2-7|.|TRBV5-1
TGCGCCAGGGATTCCGGGACTATTTTATACGAGCAGTACTTC
CARDSGTILYEQYF
>14|.|TRBJ1-3|.|TRBV5-6
TGTGCCAGCAGCTTGACAGGACAAGGAAACACCATATATTTT
CASSLTGQGNTIYF
>15|.|TRBJ1-2|.|TRBV7-9
TGTGCCAGCAGCTTACCCCCCTACGGAGCCTATGGCTACACCTTC
CASSLPPYGAYGYTF
>11|.|TRBJ1-2|.|TRBV7-9
TGTGCCAGCAGCCAAGGAGATGGCTACACCTTC
CASSQGDGYTF
>13|.|TRBJ2-1|.|TRBV5-1
TGCGCCAGCAGCTTCGGCCAGTACAATGAGCAGTTCTTC
CASSFGQYNEQFF
>14|.|TRBJ2-7|.|TRBV2
TGTGCCAGCAGTGAAGATGGCAGTACCTACGAGCAGTACTTC
CASSEDGSTYEQYF
>16|.|TRBJ2-6|.|TRBV19
TGTGTCAGTAGTGTGTCCAGGGGATCTGGGGCCAACGTCCTGACTTTC
CVSSVSRGSGANVLTF
>14|.|TRBJ1-4|.|TRBV11-1
TGTGCCAGCAGCCCACACGGGAGGCACGAAAAACTGTTTTTT
CASSPHGRHEKLFF
>13|.|TRBJ1-1|once|TRBV11-1
TGTGCCAGCAGCGACTTGGCGAACACTGAAGCTTTCTTT
CASSDLANTEAFF
>17|TRBD2|TRBJ2-3|once|TRBV4-3
TGCGCCAGCAGCCAAGATCCAGCGGGGGGGAGCACAGATACGCAGTATTTT
CASSQDPAGGSTDTQYF
>14|.|TRBJ1-1|.|TRBV4-3
TGCGCCAGCAGCCCGGGATATACGAACACTGAAGCTTTCTTT
CASSPGYTNTEAFF
>18|TRBD2|TRBJ2-3|.|TRBV11-3
TGTGCCAGCAGTTATGGACTAGCGGGGGGCCTTGACACAGATACGCAGTATTTT
CASSYGLAGGLDTDTQYF
>12|.|TRBJ2-3|.|TRBV11-2
TGTGCCAGCAGCCATAGCACAGATACGCAGTATTTT
CASSHSTDTQYF
>11|.|TRBJ2-7|.|TRBV6-1
TGTGCCAGCAGTGGGGTTGGGCCGCAGTACTTC
CASSGVGPQYF
>19|TRBD1|TRBJ1-4|.|TRBV19
TGTGCCAGTAGTAGACCGGGACAGGGGAAGGGAGCAACTAATGAAAAACTGTTTTTT
CASSRPGQGKGATNEKLFF
>15|.|TRBJ1-1|.|TRBV4-1
TGCGCCAGCAGCCATCATGGGGGGCAGGGCACTGAAGCTTTCTTT
CASSHHGGQGTEAFF
>15|.|TRBJ2-1|.|TRBV2
TGTGCCAGCAGTGAAGCAGGGGGGGGTTTAGGTGAGCAGTTCTTC
CASSEAGGGLGEQFF
>15|.|TRBJ2-3|few|TRBV7-2
TGTGCCAGCAGGTCCGCCAGCGGGTGGGGAGATACGCAGTATTTT
CASRSASGWGDTQYF
>11|.|TRBJ2-5|once|TRBV2
TGTGCCAGCAGTGAACTACAGACCCAGTACTTC
CASSELQTQYF
>13|.|TRBJ2-3|.|TRBV4-1
TGCGCCAGCAGCCAAGAACTGCGCTACAGGCAGTATTTT
CASSQELRYRQYF
>15|.|TRBJ2-4|few|TRBV4-1
TGCGCCAGCAGCCAAGATCGGGACTCCCTGAACATTCAGTACTTC
CASSQDRDSLNIQYF
>15|TRBD1|TRBJ2-7|.|TRBV18
TGTGCCAGCTCACCGATAGGACAGGGTATCAACGAGCAGTACTTC
CASSPIGQGINEQYF
>14|.|TRBJ1-4|once|TRBV10-3
TGTGCCATCAGCGGGGGGGCAACTAATGAAAAACTGTTTTTT
CAISGGATNEKLFF
>14|.|TRBJ1-2|.|TRBV6-5
TGTGCCAGCACCCCCCTTGGGGGGAACTATGGCTACACCTTC
CASTPLGGNYGYTF
>15|.|TRBJ2-5|.|TRBV12-5
TGTGTTAGTGGTTTGGGCCTCGGTTTCGGTGAGACCCAGTACTTC
CVSGLGLGFGETQYF
>12|TRBD1|TRBJ2-1|.|TRBV6-1
TGTGCCAGCAGGGTGAACAGGGGTGAGCAGTTCTTC
CASRVNRGEQFF
>15|TRBD2|TRBJ2-7|.|TRBV18
TGTGCCAGCTCACCGTCTAGCGGGGGGGACTACGAGCAGTACTTC
CASSPSSGGDYEQYF
>15|.|TRBJ1-5|.|TRBV19
TGTGCCAGTAGTACTGGGACGGTAGGGAATCAGCCCCAGCATTTT
CASSTGTVGNQPQHF
>13|TRBD1|TRBJ1-1|.|TRBV6-1
TGTGCCAGCAAAACAGGGGGCATTACTGAAGCTTTCTTT
CASKTGGITEAFF
>19|TRBD2|TRBJ2-3|.|TRBV19
TGTGCCAGTACCTCATCTAGCGGGAGGGATGGGATACTAAGGAATACGCAGTATTTT
CASTSSSGRDGILRNTQYF
>14|.|TRBJ2-2|.|TRBV2
TGTGCCAGCGAGCGAGGGGCGAACACCGGGGGGCTGTTTTTT
CASERGANTGGLFF
>17|TRBD2|TRBJ2-1|.|TRBV9
TGTGCCAGCAGTCCAAGACTAGCGGCGAGCTCCTACAATGAGCAGTTCTTC
CASSPRLAASSYNEQFF
>14|.|TRBJ1-2|.|TRBV4-1
TGCGCCAGCAGCCAAGAACCGCTGAACTATGGCTACACCTTC
CASSQEPLNYGYTF
>14|TRBD1|TRBJ1-2|.|TRBV5-4
TGTGCCAGCAGCCTCTCTGGGACAGGGTTTGGCTACACCTTC
CASSLSGTGFGYTF
>15|.|TRBJ1-1|medium-sized|TRBV10-3
TGTGCCATCAGTGCAACAGGGAAGGGGAACACTGAAGCTTTCTTT
CAISATGKGNTEAFF
>13|TRBD1|TRBJ2-1|.|TRBV2
TGTGCCAGCAGCCCGGACAGGGTAAATGAGCAGTTCTTC
CASSPDRVNEQFF
>15|.|TRBJ1-1|.|TRBV5-7
TGTGCCAGCATCCCTCCTGGGGGGGCGGGTACTGAAGCTTTCTTT
CASIPPGGAGTEAFF
>17|.|TRBJ2-2|once|TRBV11-3
TGTGCCAGCAGCTTAAGTACCCGGATGGGGAGCACCGGGGAGCTGTTTTTT
CASSLSTRMGSTGELFF
>14|.|TRBJ1-1|.|TRBV6-4
TGTGCCAGCAGTGCACGTCAATCGAACACTGAAGCTTTCTTT
CASSARQSNTEAFF
>14|TRBD2|TRBJ2-2|.|TRBV9
TGTGCCAGCAGCGTCTCGGGGGGGTCCGGGGAGCTGTTTTTT
CASSVSGGSGELFF
>15|.|TRBJ1-1|.|TRBV11-2
TGCGCCAGCAGCCAGTACGCCGCTACTTACACTGAAGCTTTCTTT
CASSQYAATYTEAFF
>16|.|TRBJ1-6|.|TRBV7-2
TGTGCCAGCAGCTTAACCGGGGTCCCCTATAATTCACCCCTCCACTTT
CASSLTGVPYNSPLHF
>15|.|TRBJ1-3|.|TRBV5-1
TGTGCCAGCAGCTTGGGCAGGCCAACTGGAAACACCATATATTTT
CASSLGRPTGNTIYF
>14|.|TRBJ1-1|.|TRBV7-2
TGTGCCAGCACCCCCACTAACATGAACACTGAAGCTTTCTTT
CASTPTNMNTEAFF
>13|.|TRBJ1-1|.|TRBV7-8
TGTGCCAGCAGCTTACAGGGGAACACTGAAGCTTTCTTT
CASSLQGNTEAFF
>14|TRBD1|TRBJ1-2|.|TRBV2
TGTGCCAGCAGTGACCCAGGGGGCGACTATGGCTACACCTTC
CASSDPGGDYGYTF
>15|.|TRBJ2-1|.|TRBV11-3
TGTGCCAGCAGTCCGTCAGGTCGGTTATACAATGAGCAGTTCTTC
CASSPSGRLYNEQFF
>16|TRBD1|TRBJ1-6|.|TRBV5-1
TGCGCCAGCAGCTTGGGGGACAGACTCAATAATTCACCCCTCCACTTT
CASSLGDRLNNSPLHF
>13|.|TRBJ2-7|.|TRBV6-1
TGTGCCAGCAGTCCGCGGGGACCCTACGAGCAGTACTTC
CASSPRGPYEQYF
>14|.|TRBJ2-7|few|TRBV19
TGTGCCAGTAGTTCCCGACAGGCGCCCTACGAGCAGTACTTC
CASSSRQAPYEQYF
>14|.|TRBJ1-1|.|TRBV27
TGTGCCAGCAGTACCGGGCAGCCATTTGCTGAAGCTTTCTTT
CASSTGQPFAEAFF
>13|.|TRBJ2-1|.|TRBV5-6
TGTGCCAGCAGCCCCGAGGGGACGGAGGAAGGTTTCTTC
CASSPEGTEEGFF